This T cell receptor beta chain was sequenced during a study of control samples from healthy donors and cancer patients. The germline CDR1 and CDR2 sequences are SEHNR and FQNEAQ (reference sequence). Trimming cost V 5 bases and J 3 bases; bases outside gene matches: 7. The CDR3 loop spans 14 amino acids. This clone has more than one count but fewer than ten. The protocol was immunoSEQ multiplex PCR, while the TCRdb copy is restricted to in-frame clones and leaves out a portion. Counted here are about 140,000 clones, around 90% occurring once; the ten biggest clones make up more than 1.5%. The sample was blood. This receptor was taken from a man in his late teens or twenties in good health. The chain couples TRBV7-9 to TRBJ2-7; 7 bases are a match to TRBD1. CDR3 in amino acids: CASSPWTGDYEQYF. The DNA of the CDR3 is TGTGCCAGCAGCCCGTGGACAGGAGACTACGAGCAGTACTTC. The full variable domain, rest sourced from reference TRBV7-9 and TRBJ2-7, is DTGVSQNPRHKITKRGQNVTFRCDPISEHNRLYWYRQTLGQGPEFLTYFQNEAQLEKSRLLSDRFSAERPKGSFSTLEIQRTEQGDSAMYLCASSPWTGDYEQYFGPGTRLTVT.